The 15 T cell receptor beta chains presented below share a single source sample, sequenced in a study of radiation and T cells in renal cell carcinoma. Measured with immunoSEQ multiplex PCR; TCRdb has only the in-frame clones, and not every one. The data show 50,000 to 65,000 clones, with around three quarters seen just once and around 7% held by the top ten. Time point described: blood 4 weeks post-SBRT, at nephrectomy. Sample treatment: 15 Gy SBRT to primary tumor, nephrectomy 4 weeks later. The sequenced sample was blood, obtained from a patient whose treatment included radiotherapy and nephrectomy. The receptors derive from a man aged 55 to 70 with renal cell carcinoma.

This sequence joins TRBV5-4 and TRBJ2-6; D not resolved. Germline assignment: CDR1 SGHNT and CDR2 YYREEE (reference sequence). V lost 4 bases to trimming and J lost 0 bases, with 11 bases between them. The CDR3 totals 16 residues. The CDR3 nucleotides are TGTGCCAGCAGCCCCCCCCCGGACTCTGGGGCCAACGTCCTGACTTTC. Translation gives CASSPPPDSGANVLTF.

As concerns this clone: Germline is not matched at one junction end, which may reflect a read error. The V and J genes are TRBV15 and TRBJ2-3, with 7 bases fitting TRBD1. The CDR3 extends over 14 amino acids. Per the germline V gene, CDR1 is LNHNV and CDR2 is YYDKDF (reference sequence). The DNA for the CDR3 is TGTGCCACCAGCCGAGACAGGGCAACAGATACGCAGTATTTT. Translating it yields CATSRDRATDTQYF.

V and J are TRBV11-3 and TRBJ2-6; D is uncertain. This CDR3 has 15 amino acids. Germline V lookup: CDR1 SGHNT, CDR2 YENEEA. V lost 5 bases and J 0 bases, leaving 8 bases between the germline ends. The CDR3 spells CASSVIDSGANVLTF. CDR3 sequence (DNA): TGTGCCAGCAGCGTTATTGACTCTGGGGCCAACGTCCTGACTTTC.

The chain carries TRBV30 and TRBJ1-6; D possibly corresponds to TRBD1 (5 bases). In germline, CDR1 is GTSNPN, CDR2 SVGIG (reference sequence). V lost 2 bases to trimming and J lost 10 bases, with 18 bases between them. CDR3 length: 15 amino acids. CDR3 sequence: CAWSSSGRRRSPLHF. CDR3 nucleotide sequence: TGTGCCTGGAGTTCTTCGGGACGCCGAAGGTCACCCCTCCACTTT. Drawing the rest from reference TRBV30 and TRBJ1-6, the complete variable domain is SQTIHQWPATLVQPVGSPLSLECTVEGTSNPNLYWYRQAAGRGLQLLFYSVGIGQISSEVPQNLSASRPQDRQFILSSKKLLLSDSGFYLCAWSSSGRRRSPLHFGNGTRLTVT.

The chain is built from TRBV7-2 and TRBJ1-1; tentative D call: TRBD1 (5 bases). The length of the CDR3 is 16 residues. Germline CDR1 SGHTA, CDR2 FQGNSA. The V end lost 5 bases, the J end lost 0 bases, and 16 bases lay between the germline ends. CDR3 residues: CASSLWTTFMNTEAFF. DNA for the CDR3: TGTGCCAGCAGCCTTTGGACAACCTTCATGAACACTGAAGCTTTCTTT.

The chain combines TRBV11-2 with TRBJ1-1; no firm D call. V dropped 1 base and J dropped 7 bases, with 13 bases sitting between them. The CDR3 is 14 residues long. Germline CDR1 and CDR2: SGHAT and FQNNGV. CDR3 protein: CASSLAAAINEAFF. The CDR3 nucleotides read TGTGCCAGCAGCTTAGCGGCGGCAATTAATGAAGCTTTCTTT.

The CDR3 region is CAISESREETQYF. As DNA, the CDR3 is TGTGCCATCAGTGAGTCGAGGGAAGAGACCCAGTACTTC. The rearrangement links TRBV10-3 to TRBJ2-5; D perhaps matches TRBD2 (5 bases). The CDR3 extends over 13 amino acids. Deletions cut 0 bases from V and 3 bases from J, with 5 bases between. Looked up from germline, CDR1 is ENHRY and CDR2 is SYGVKD.

This clone was observed a few times. V and J are TRBV5-8 and TRBJ1-2, with 9 bases identical to TRBD1. This CDR3 contains 13 residues. Germline loops: CDR1 SGHTS, CDR2 YDEGEE. The trim removed 2 bases at V and 7 bases at J, leaving 3 bases unmatched. The CDR3 loop reads CASSFTGGVGYTF. Here the CDR3 DNA reads TGTGCCAGCAGCTTTACAGGGGGCGTTGGCTACACCTTC.

The chain recombines TRBV5-1 with TRBJ2-3; the D call may be TRBD1 or TRBD2 (5 bases each). CDR3 length: 15 residues. The V gene lost 7 bases and the J gene lost 4 bases, with 19 bases spanning the gap. In germline, CDR1 is SGHRS, CDR2 YFSETQ. The CDR3 bases are TGCGCCAGCTTTGGGGACGAACTTTTCCCAGATACGCAGTATTTT. Protein: CASFGDELFPDTQYF. Looking up the rest from reference TRBV5-1 and TRBJ2-3 gives the full variable domain: KAGVTQTPRYLIKTRGQQVTLSCSPISGHRSVSWYQQTPGQGLQFLFEYFSETQRNKGNFPGRFSGRQFSNSRSEMNVSTLELGDSALYLCASFGDELFPDTQYFGPGTRLTVL.

V usage is TRBV7-2 and J usage is TRBJ2-5, with D possibly matching TRBD2 (7 bases). V shed 5 bases and J shed 5 bases, with 12 bases lying between them. CDR1 is SGHTA and CDR2 is FQGNSA in the germline V gene. The CDR3 sequence is 13 residues long. CDR3 coding DNA: TGTGCCAGCAGCCGGACTAGGGGGGAGACCCAGTACTTC. This codes for CASSRTRGETQYF.

The chain links TRBV5-1 to TRBJ1-5; 9 bases are shared with TRBD1. The CDR3 sequence is 15 residues long. Trimming at V came to 4 bases and at J to 4 bases, leaving 6 bases not matched to a gene. The germline V gene encodes CDR1 SGHRS and CDR2 YFSETQ. Here the CDR3 DNA reads TGCGCCAGCAGCCCGGGAGGGACAGGGAATCAGCCCCAGCATTTT. Amino acid sequence: CASSPGGTGNQPQHF.

This clone was observed a single time. The chain uses TRBV29-1 and TRBJ1-5; 7 positions agree with TRBD1. With 7 bases clipped from V and 2 bases from J, the junction kept 2 bases outside the gene matches. The CDR3 sequence is 12 residues long. Germline V gene sequence: CDR1 SQVTM, CDR2 ANQGSEA. Here the CDR3 DNA reads TGCAGCGCGGGGACAGGCAATCAGCCCCAGCATTTT. Translation gives CSAGTGNQPQHF.

The chain combines TRBV2 with TRBJ1-1; 9 nucleotides match TRBD1. The CDR3 loop spans 15 amino acids. The junction had 10 bases not matched to a gene; V was cut back by 6 bases and J by 5 bases. Germline V gene data show CDR1 as SNHLY and CDR2 as FYNNEI. CDR3 in amino acids: CASRSGTGLGTEAFF. DNA for the CDR3: TGTGCCAGCAGGTCGGGGACAGGGCTTGGAACTGAAGCTTTCTTT.

V gene TRBV5-1 combines with J gene TRBJ1-3, with 9 bases fitting TRBD1. J was trimmed by 0 bases and V by 3 bases; bases with no gene match: 7. CDR1 and CDR2 (germline): SGHRS, YFSETQ. The CDR3 length is 17 residues. CDR3 amino acids: CASSYDLQGASGNTIYF. Written as DNA, the CDR3 is TGCGCCAGCAGCTACGACCTACAGGGGGCCTCTGGAAACACCATATATTTT.

This clone was seen only once. The chain links TRBV7-3 to TRBJ2-3; 10 bases align to TRBD2. This CDR3 region has 17 residues. CDR1 SGHTA and CDR2 FQGTGA come from the germline V gene. V lost 5 bases to trimming and J lost 1 base; unmatched junction nucleotides: 9. The DNA for the CDR3 is TGTGCCAGCAGCCTCTGGGCTAGCGGGAGTCGCACAGATACGCAGTATTTT. Protein product: CASSLWASGSRTDTQYF.